The entry that follows covers one T cell receptor beta chain sequence. Its antigen is unknown. Other DNA sequences in this sample translate to the same CDR3. Positive CCR7 selection of CD45RO-negative cells yielded the naive CD8 cells, and terminally differentiated effector memory CD45RA+ cells were excluded. The data derive from a study of shared clonotypes between healthy human individuals. Study information: CD4 naive and memory got three plates each, CD8 naive two, CD8 memory one.

The authors' processing: Junction-only immunoSEQ sequences carried no quality scores, so filtering differed. Using immunoSEQ multiplex PCR, the repertoire was profiled, and TCRdb retains in-frame clones only, with some absent. The V and J calls and the clone size are those of that table, but D and trimming were determined from the DNA. In the table there are hundreds of thousands of clones, roughly 96% of which are singletons. Regarding the study as a whole: Sequencing depth was predicted to influence how clonotypes are shared among donors. Sampling involved blood alone; tissue repertoires likely differ.

Trimming removed 3 bases from V and 4 bases from J, with 1 base in between. Germline CDR1 is MNHNS and CDR2 is SASEGT. The CDR3 runs 10 residues. This chain connects TRBV6-1 to TRBJ2-7; D not resolved. The sequence derives from a young woman in good health. Sequencing input: naive CD8+ T cells sorted from blood. CDR3 protein: CASSEYEQYF. CDR3 DNA: TGTGCCAGCAGTGAGTACGAGCAGTACTTC.